One sample yielded the 16 T cell receptor beta chains listed below, sequenced in a study of T-cell memory formation after mild COVID-19. Each CDR3 protein is one row after TCRdb ran MiXCR on the 5' RACE reads. The data hold 350,000 to 400,000 distinct CDR3 sequences, with approximately 15% observed a single time. Source material: PBMCs or a T cell subset sorted from them (not recorded which). These receptors all come from a man between 18 and 35 years old who had mild COVID-19 (a few samples of this study predate the infection). Cell type and time point are not known.

This clonotype was seen at least ten times. The rearrangement links TRBV6-2 or TRBV6-3 to TRBJ2-7; possible D gene TRBD1, 6 bases. V was cut by 0 bases and J by 6 bases, with 15 bases left in between. Germline V gene sequence: CDR1 MNHEY, CDR2 SVGEGT. The CDR3 consists of 15 residues. In DNA, the CDR3 is TGTGCCAGCAGTTACTCGATAACAGGGAGAGGCGAGCAGTACTTC. Its translation is CASSYSITGRGEQYF.

This clonotype was counted a few times. The gene calls are TRBV4-1 and TRBJ2-1, with D tentatively TRBD1 or TRBD2 (5 bases each). CDR3 length: 15 amino acids. Germline loops: CDR1 MGHRA, CDR2 YSYEKL. V was pared by 4 bases and J by 4 bases, with 14 bases between. Here the CDR3 DNA reads TGCGCCAGCAGCCCAAGGGGAGAGCCATACAATGAGCAGTTCTTC. Amino acids: CASSPRGEPYNEQFF.

This clonotype has a handful of counts. The V and J genes are TRBV5-1 and TRBJ2-2, with D possibly being TRBD1 (5 bases). The CDR3 runs to 15 residues. With 5 bases removed from V and 0 bases from J, the gap between germline ends came to 11 bases. Germline assignment: CDR1 SGHRS and CDR2 YFSETQ. The CDR3 DNA reads TGCGCCAGCAGTCGACAGCCCTCGAACACCGGGGAGCTGTTTTTT. This gives the protein CASSRQPSNTGELFF.

The chain's CDR3 is CSVVVLPVTEAFF. CDR3 bases: TGCAGCGTTGTAGTTCTCCCAGTTACTGAAGCTTTCTTT. The chain links TRBV29-1 to TRBJ1-1; D is ambiguous. Trimming took 4 bases from V and 5 from J, leaving 14 bases between them. In germline, CDR1 is SQVTM, CDR2 ANQGSEA. This CDR3 is built from 13 residues.

This clonotype has just a few counts. The chain has TRBV5-1 and TRBJ2-1, with 10 bases that match TRBD2. Germline V CDR1 and CDR2: SGHRS, YFSETQ. This CDR3 is 14 amino acids long. V was clipped by 5 bases and J by 11 bases; unmatched bases: 10. The CDR3 here is CASSVSGGTRQQFF. The CDR3 nucleotides read TGCGCCAGCAGTGTTAGCGGGGGGACCCGGCAGCAGTTCTTC.

The chain links TRBV6-5 to TRBJ2-1; D is perhaps TRBD1 (6 bases). Per the germline V gene, CDR1 is MNHEY and CDR2 is SVGAGI. The CDR3 extends over 15 amino acids. Trimming shortened V by 0 bases and J by 8 bases, and 14 bases separated the two germline ends. DNA for the CDR3: TGTGCCAGCAGTTACTCGCTCTGGAGACAGGATGAGCAGTTCTTC. Its translation is CASSYSLWRQDEQFF.

This clonotype was found a few times. This chain links TRBV7-9 with TRBJ1-4; the D is unclear. Trimming took off 3 bases at V and 7 bases at J, with 12 bases between the two ends. Germline-derived CDR1 and CDR2 are SEHNR and FQNEAQ (reference sequence). The CDR3 totals 14 residues. The CDR3 loop is CASSLRKIGEKLFF. The CDR3 coding sequence is TGTGCCAGCAGCTTGAGGAAAATAGGTGAAAAACTGTTTTTT.

CDR3 sequence reads: CASSLGDPSLWEQYF. For the CDR3, the DNA is TGTGCCAGCAGCTTGGGGGACCCTTCGTTATGGGAGCAGTACTTC. This chain joins TRBV7-2 and TRBJ2-7; either TRBD1 or TRBD2 may supply D (5 bases each). The germline V gene encodes CDR1 SGHTA and CDR2 FQGNSA. The CDR3 is 15 residues long. V dropped 3 bases and J dropped 7 bases, with 19 bases sitting between them.

The V and J genes are TRBV6-6 and TRBJ2-3, with a tentative D call TRBD1 (6 bases). CDR3 size: 17 residues. V was trimmed by 0 bases and J by 4 bases, leaving 17 bases between them. Looked up from germline, CDR1 is MNHNY and CDR2 is SVGAGI (reference sequence). The CDR3 is CASSYSIHREGADTQYF. CDR3 DNA sequence: TGTGCCAGCAGTTACTCGATTCACAGGGAAGGGGCAGATACGCAGTATTTT.

The chain couples TRBV5-6 to TRBJ1-5, with D possibly matching TRBD1 (5 bases). Trimming shortened V by 4 bases and J by 5 bases, and 10 bases separated the two germline ends. In germline, CDR1 is SGHDT, CDR2 YYEEEE. This CDR3 comprises 13 residues. The chain's CDR3 is CASSRQHYQPQHF. The CDR3 DNA reads as TGTGCCAGCAGCCGACAGCATTATCAGCCCCAGCATTTT.

This clonotype was seen more than once but under ten times. This chain links TRBV6-4 with TRBJ2-1; 9 bases agree with TRBD1. V lost 2 bases, J lost 0 bases, and 17 bases stayed unmatched. CDR3 size: 21 residues. From germline, CDR1 is MRHNA and CDR2 SNTAGT. CDR3 nucleotide sequence: TGTGCCAGCAGTGACGTGGGATTGGGACAGGGAGTCTTAAGCTCCTACAATGAGCAGTTCTTC. Protein product: CASSDVGLGQGVLSSYNEQFF.

This clonotype was seen more than once but under ten times. The chain links TRBV9 to TRBJ2-3; weak D call: TRBD1 (6 bases). Germline CDR1 is SGDLS and CDR2 is YYNGEE. The length of the CDR3 is 13 residues. The ends were cut back, 3 bases at V and 6 bases at J, with 11 bases in the middle. CDR3 region: CASSALTGDTQYF. In DNA form, the CDR3 reads TGTGCCAGCAGCGCCCTAACAGGGGATACGCAGTATTTT.

The gene calls are TRBV5-1 and TRBJ1-4; D remains ambiguous. CDR1 and CDR2 from the germline V gene are SGHRS and YFSETQ. The CDR3 consists of 15 residues. Trimming removed 3 bases from V and 0 bases from J, with 9 bases in between. The CDR3 DNA reads TGCGCCAGCAGCTCGCGGGTTGCAACTAATGAAAAACTGTTTTTT. Residues: CASSSRVATNEKLFF.

This clonotype came up a few times. V is TRBV28 and J is TRBJ1-1, with D possibly matching TRBD1 (6 bases). Germline lookup yields CDR1 MDHEN and CDR2 SYDVKM. The CDR3 sequence is 15 residues long. Trimming took off 3 bases at V and 3 bases at J, with 14 bases between the two ends. The CDR3 sequence: CASSFHGGRDTEAFF. Here the CDR3 DNA reads TGTGCCAGCAGTTTCCACGGGGGGCGGGACACTGAAGCTTTCTTT.

The rearrangement links TRBV6-2 or TRBV6-3 to TRBJ1-5; D gene unclear. Germline CDR1 reads MNHEY; CDR2 reads SVGEGT. V lost 0 bases, J lost 0 bases, and 9 bases lay in between. The length of the CDR3 is 16 residues. CDR3 sequence (DNA): TGTGCCAGCAGTTACTCGCCAGTTTATAGCAATCAGCCCCAGCATTTT. Translated, it gives CASSYSPVYSNQPQHF.

In its sample, this clonotype was seen many times. This chain connects TRBV10-3 to TRBJ2-1; D is unclear. In germline, CDR1 is ENHRY, CDR2 SYGVKD. This CDR3 is 12 amino acids long. V gave up 4 bases and J gave up 10 bases, with 11 bases separating them. The CDR3 bases are TGTGCCATCAGTGTGGCTGGGCGGGAGCAGTTCTTC. It specifies CAISVAGREQFF.